What follows are 30 T cell receptor beta chains derived from one specimen sequenced in a study of Ad26.COV2.S vaccination and SARS-CoV-2 variants. The treatment here: 15 to 20 received Ad26.COV2.S at low or high dose, single or two shots; roughly five received placebo; per-sample allocation not given. The samples date from day 63 after the first vaccine or placebo injection. Profiled with immunoSEQ multiplex PCR; TCRdb holds only in-frame clones, not every one. The sample includes hundreds of thousands of clones, about 90% of them seen just once. Sequenced material: peripheral blood, taken in a trial of Ad26.COV2.S vaccine versus placebo. All receptors derive from a person between 18 and 65 years old who received the Ad26.COV2.S COVID-19 vaccine or a placebo.

J is TRBJ2-5 and V is TRBV29-1; the match to TRBD2 covers 7 bases. The junction had 16 bases not matched to a gene; V was cut back by 8 bases and J by 7 bases. The CDR3 is made up of 14 amino acids. Germline CDR1 and CDR2: SQVTM and ANQGSEA. The CDR3 nucleotides read TGCAGCATAAAAGGGACTATGGTAATGGGGACCCAGTACTTC. Its protein is CSIKGTMVMGTQYF.

The chain recombines TRBV18 with TRBJ2-2, with a weak D call TRBD2 (6 bases). With 3 bases removed from V and 4 bases from J, the gap between germline ends came to 12 bases. The CDR3 contains 15 residues. Germline V CDR1 and CDR2: KGHSH, LQKENI. This CDR3 reads CASSPRDDTTGELFF. CDR3 DNA sequence: TGTGCCAGCTCACCGCGGGACGACACCACCGGGGAGCTGTTTTTT. The whole variable domain, filled in from reference TRBV18 and TRBJ2-2, reads NAGVMQNPRHLVRRRGQEARLRCSPMKGHSHVYWYRQLPEEGLKFMVYLQKENIIDESGMPKERFSAEFPKEGPSILRIQQVVRGDSAAYFCASSPRDDTTGELFFGEGSRLTVL.

The CDR3 region has the DNA TGTGCCAGCAGCATACTGACAGGGACCTCAGAGACCCAGTACTTC. It encodes CASSILTGTSETQYF. V is TRBV13 and J is TRBJ2-5; 7 nucleotides line up with TRBD1. V trimming: 5 bases; J trimming: 4 bases; junction bases outside the gene matches: 10. Germline V CDR1 and CDR2: PRHDT, FYEKMQ (reference sequence). This CDR3 region has 15 residues.

The rearrangement joins TRBV3-1 (or the pseudogene TRBV3-2) to TRBJ1-4; 8 positions agree with TRBD1. The CDR3 contains 13 residues. Trimming took 5 bases from V and 7 from J; bases not matched to a gene: 3. The germline V gene encodes CDR1 LGHDT and CDR2 YNNKEL (reference sequence). The CDR3 nucleotides are TGTGCCAGCAGCATACAGGGGGGTGAAAAACTGTTTTTT. Translated: CASSIQGGEKLFF.

This chain connects TRBV21-1 to TRBJ2-2; the D segment call TRBD2 is taken from the table without a DNA check. TRBV21-1 is termed a pseudogene. The CDR3 loop spans 17 amino acids. CDR3 residues: CARLLLHGGGVAGELFF. The CDR3 DNA follows: TGTGCCAGACTACTCCTCCACGGGGGTGGTGTGGCGGGGGAGCTGTTTTTT.

The chain employs TRBV6-6 and TRBJ2-2, with 7 bases aligning to TRBD1. From germline, CDR1 is MNHNY and CDR2 SVGAGI (reference sequence). The V and J ends lost 6 bases and 4 bases, in that order; junction bases with no gene match: 2. This CDR3 is built from 13 residues. In DNA form, the CDR3 reads TGTGCCAGCAGAAGGGACAGCACCGGGGAGCTGTTTTTT. Translated, it gives CASRRDSTGELFF.

This sequence joins TRBV20-1 and TRBJ2-1, with a weak D call TRBD2 (6 bases). The CDR3 loop spans 11 amino acids. Germline V gene data show CDR1 as DFQATT and CDR2 as SNEGSKA (reference sequence). With 5 bases removed from V and 6 bases from J, the gap between germline ends came to 8 bases. The CDR3 region has the DNA TGCAGTGCTGAGCGGGCCAATGAGCAGTTCTTC. Its protein product is CSAERANEQFF.

The genes are TRBV29-1 and TRBJ2-5; D unresolved. The germline V gene has CDR1 SQVTM and CDR2 ANQGSEA. Deletions cut 4 bases from V and 4 bases from J, with 7 bases between. CDR3 length: 11 residues. The CDR3 loop is CSVGLGETQYF. CDR3 bases: TGCAGCGTTGGGTTGGGAGAGACCCAGTACTTC.

J is TRBJ1-5 and V is TRBV2, with 7 bases that match TRBD1. The CDR3 consists of 14 residues. In germline, CDR1 is SNHLY, CDR2 FYNNEI. The junction had 4 bases not matched to a gene; V was cut back by 6 bases and J by 2 bases. In DNA form, the CDR3 reads TGTGCCAGCAGCCCGACAGGGCGCAATCAGCCCCAGCATTTT. It yields the protein CASSPTGRNQPQHF.

The rearrangement links TRBV6-1 to TRBJ1-3; D ambiguous. The CDR3 consists of 16 residues. Germline CDR1 is MNHNS and CDR2 is SASEGT. V gave up 1 base and J gave up 0 bases, with 10 bases separating them. For the CDR3, the DNA is TGTGCCAGCAGTGAAGTAAGGCGGAGCTCTGGAAACACCATATATTTT. This translates into CASSEVRRSSGNTIYF.

This clone was seen just once. This chain connects TRBV5-6 to TRBJ2-7, with D perhaps TRBD1 (5 bases). The V end lost 2 bases, the J end lost 0 bases, and 9 bases lay between the germline ends. The germline V gene has CDR1 SGHDT and CDR2 YYEEEE. The CDR3 consists of 14 residues. The chain's CDR3 is CASSLGVGSYEQYF. The CDR3, as DNA: TGTGCCAGCAGCTTAGGGGTGGGCTCCTACGAGCAGTACTTC.

The chain couples TRBV6-5 to TRBJ1-1, with 9 bases identical to TRBD1. The germline CDR1 and CDR2 sequences are MNHEY and SVGAGI. The CDR3 sequence is 16 residues long. With V trimmed by 2 bases and J by 1 base, 5 bases remained unmatched. The chain's CDR3 is CASSYPGQGTNTEAFF. CDR3 coding DNA: TGTGCCAGCAGTTACCCAGGACAGGGGACGAACACTGAAGCTTTCTTT.

The CDR3 nucleotides read TGTGCCAGCAGCGGTAATAGGGGGTGGAACACTGAAGCTTTCTTT. Its translation is CASSGNRGWNTEAFF. The gene calls are TRBV5-4 and TRBJ1-1; D possibly corresponds to TRBD1 (6 bases). The CDR3 spans 15 residues. Germline V gene data show CDR1 as SGHNT and CDR2 as YYREEE (reference sequence). With 4 bases removed from V and 1 base from J, the gap between germline ends came to 14 bases.

The V gene is TRBV30, the J gene TRBJ2-1; D unclear. The length of the CDR3 is 12 residues. Trimming cost V 0 bases and J 9 bases, with 9 bases left between them. Germline V CDR1 and CDR2: GTSNPN, SVGIG (reference sequence). Written as DNA, the CDR3 is TGTGCCTGGAGTGTACAAGCGAGTGAGCAGTTCTTC. It specifies CAWSVQASEQFF.

This clone turned up a few times. The chain carries TRBV10-3 and TRBJ2-7, with D possibly TRBD1 on 7 matching bases. V was clipped by 11 bases and J by 7 bases, with 24 bases between them. In germline, CDR1 is ENHRY, CDR2 SYGVKD. The CDR3 has 14 residues. This chain's CDR3 is CASGRDSGSSEQYF. CDR3 in DNA: TGTGCCTCCGGGCGGGACAGTGGGAGCTCGGAGCAGTACTTC.

This chain's CDR3 is CATSDWLAEQFF. The CDR3, as DNA: TGTGCCACCAGTGATTGGCTTGCTGAGCAGTTCTTC. The chain has TRBV24-1 and TRBJ2-1; D ambiguous. The V gene's germline CDR1 is KGHDR and CDR2 SFDVKD. The ends were cut back, 2 bases at V and 9 bases at J, with 7 bases in the middle. The CDR3 loop spans 12 amino acids.

CDR3 sequence reads: CASSQAAGIHTEAFF. CDR3 in DNA: TGTGCCAGCAGCCAAGCAGCAGGGATTCACACTGAAGCTTTCTTT. The chain has TRBV3-1 (or the pseudogene TRBV3-2) and TRBJ1-1; TRBD1 is a possible D gene (5 bases). The V end was cut by 1 base, the J end by 3 bases, with 12 bases between. Germline V gives CDR1 LGHDT, CDR2 YNNKEL (reference sequence). The CDR3 sequence is 15 residues long.

The chain couples TRBV6-4 to TRBJ2-1, with 9 bases fitting TRBD1. The CDR3 is made up of 15 amino acids. Germline CDR1 reads MRHNA; CDR2 reads SNTAGT. V lost 6 bases and J lost 5; bases outside the gene matches: 8. CDR3 sequence reads: CASSVTGGRNNEQFF. CDR3 DNA sequence: TGTGCCAGCAGCGTTACAGGGGGCAGGAACAATGAGCAGTTCTTC.

The chain carries TRBV9 and TRBJ1-6; a possible D gene is TRBD1 (6 bases). CDR3 size: 14 residues. In germline, CDR1 is SGDLS, CDR2 YYNGEE. Trimming stripped 4 bases from V and 8 bases from J, with 13 bases between. The CDR3 region is CASSLDSRDSPLHF. The DNA for the CDR3 is TGTGCCAGCAGCCTGGACAGTAGGGATTCACCCCTCCACTTT. The full variable domain, its missing parts supplied by reference TRBV9 and TRBJ1-6, is DSGVTQTPKHLITATGQRVTLRCSPRSGDLSVYWYQQSLDQGLQFLIQYYNGEERAKGNILERFSAQQFPDLHSELNLSSLELGDSALYFCASSLDSRDSPLHFGNGTRLTVT.

This rearrangement joins TRBV30 to TRBJ2-7; D is ambiguous. Germline CDR1 GTSNPN, CDR2 SVGIG (reference sequence). V gave up 2 bases and J gave up 2 bases, with 10 bases separating them. This CDR3 region has 13 residues. This CDR3 is CAWSPAVTYEQYF. Here the CDR3 DNA reads TGTGCCTGGAGTCCGGCCGTTACCTACGAGCAGTACTTC. The complete variable domain, with remaining parts taken from reference TRBV30 and TRBJ2-7, reads SQTIHQWPATLVQPVGSPLSLECTVEGTSNPNLYWYRQAAGRGLQLLFYSVGIGQISSEVPQNLSASRPQDRQFILSSKKLLLSDSGFYLCAWSPAVTYEQYFGPGTRLTVT.

The rearrangement joins TRBV3-1 (or the pseudogene TRBV3-2) to TRBJ2-3, with D maybe TRBD2 (6 bases). The CDR3 has 14 residues. Germline CDR1 and CDR2: LGHDT and YNNKEL (reference sequence). Trimming cost V 2 bases and J 4 bases, with 10 bases left between them. Here the CDR3 reads CASSQNRLADTQYF. The CDR3, as DNA: TGTGCCAGCAGCCAAAACAGACTAGCAGATACGCAGTATTTT.

The chain has TRBV7-2 and TRBJ2-2, with D possibly TRBD2 on 6 matching bases. Germline V lookup: CDR1 SGHTA, CDR2 FQGNSA. The CDR3 covers 14 residues. Trimming removed 3 bases at V and 8 bases at J, with 13 bases between. CDR3 sequence reads: CASSLGLSWGELFF. In DNA, the CDR3 is TGTGCCAGCAGCTTGGGACTCTCTTGGGGGGAGCTGTTTTTT.

The V gene is TRBV5-4, the J gene TRBJ1-5; D is uncertain. The V end was cut by 0 bases, the J end by 6 bases, with 10 bases between. The CDR3 covers 14 residues. Germline assignment: CDR1 SGHNT and CDR2 YYREEE (reference sequence). CDR3 loop: CASSLGSTVQPQHF. The DNA of the CDR3 is TGTGCCAGCAGCTTGGGATCCACGGTTCAGCCCCAGCATTTT.

Remarks on this clone: The sample has other DNA sequences that encode this CDR3 too. Written as DNA, the CDR3 is TGTGCCAGCAGTTATCCGGGACAGGGGAACTATGGCTACACCTTC. It encodes CASSYPGQGNYGYTF. The chain is built from TRBV6-6 and TRBJ1-2; the match to TRBD1 covers 10 bases. Germline trimming cut 3 bases from V and 2 bases from J; bases unmatched to any gene: 3. Germline CDR1 and CDR2: MNHNY and SVGAGI (reference sequence). This CDR3 is 15 amino acids long.

In DNA form, the CDR3 reads TGCGCCAGCAGCTTGGCGACGGGGGCTGGTAATTCACCCCTCCACTTT. It specifies CASSLATGAGNSPLHF. The chain uses TRBV5-1 and TRBJ1-6; possibly TRBD1 for D (6 bases). The V end lost 0 bases, the J end lost 6 bases, and 13 bases lay between the germline ends. The CDR3 length is 16 residues. CDR1 is SGHRS, CDR2 YFSETQ, per germline.

This clone was detected once. The J gene is TRBJ1-2, the V gene TRBV19; D possibly corresponds to TRBD1 (6 bases). Germline lookup yields CDR1 LNHDA and CDR2 SQIVND (reference sequence). The V and J ends lost 6 bases and 4 bases respectively, with 15 bases between them. This CDR3 comprises 14 residues. As DNA, the CDR3 is TGTGCCAGTAGCATTTCTTGGACAGCCTATGGCTACACCTTC. Protein product: CASSISWTAYGYTF.

This clone was observed a few times. V and J are TRBV19 and TRBJ1-1; D perhaps matches TRBD1 (5 bases). Germline V gene lookup returns CDR1 LNHDA and CDR2 SQIVND (reference sequence). The CDR3 runs to 14 residues. With 4 bases removed from V and 3 bases from J, the gap between germline ends came to 12 bases. The CDR3 sequence: CASSNRLRDTEAFF. The CDR3 DNA is TGTGCCAGTAGTAACAGGCTTAGGGACACTGAAGCTTTCTTT. The whole variable domain, remainder taken from reference TRBV19 and TRBJ1-1, is DGGITQSPKYLFRKEGQNVTLSCEQNLNHDAMYWYRQDPGQGLRLIYYSQIVNDFQKGDIAEGYSVSREKKESFPLTVTSAQKNPTAFYLCASSNRLRDTEAFFGQGTRLTVV.

This clone was seen just once. This sequence joins TRBV3-1 (or the pseudogene TRBV3-2) and TRBJ2-7; D remains ambiguous. The germline CDR1 and CDR2 sequences are LGHDT and YNNKEL (reference sequence). This CDR3 contains 12 residues. Trimming took off 4 bases at V and 3 bases at J, with 7 bases between the two ends. CDR3 loop: CASSRTHYEQYF. The CDR3 bases are TGTGCCAGCAGCCGTACCCACTACGAGCAGTACTTC.

This chain links TRBV15 with TRBJ2-1; D might be TRBD1 or TRBD2, each matching 6 bases. Trimming left V 11 bases short and J 5 bases short, with 13 bases between. Germline CDR1 is LNHNV and CDR2 is YYDKDF (reference sequence). There are 12 residues in the CDR3. CDR3 bases: TGTGCCTCTACTCGGGGGCACAATGAGCAGTTCTTC. The encoded protein is CASTRGHNEQFF. Complete variable domain (other parts from reference TRBV15 and TRBJ2-1): DAMVIQNPRYQVTQFGKPVTLSCSQTLNHNVMYWYQQKSSQAPKLLFHYYDKDFNNEADTPDNFQSRRPNTSFCFLDIRSPGLGDTAMYLCASTRGHNEQFFGPGTRLTVL.

The V and J genes are TRBV3-1 (or the pseudogene TRBV3-2) and TRBJ2-2, with D possibly matching TRBD2 (5 bases). Looked up from germline, CDR1 is LGHDT and CDR2 is YNNKEL (reference sequence). CDR3 length: 15 amino acids. Trimming pared 2 bases from V and 6 bases from J, leaving 13 bases between. CDR3 nucleotides: TGTGCCAGCAGCCAACCCAAACTACTAGCCGGGGAGCTGTTTTTT. This codes for CASSQPKLLAGELFF.